A single sample gave rise to the 22 T cell receptor beta chains below, sequenced in a study of T cells in Graves' hyperthyroidism and ophthalmopathy. RNA transcripts served as the template for amplifying TCR beta CDR3 regions. First-round RT-PCR targeting the TCR CDR3 was performed with the HTBI primer set. TCRdb re-called the multiplex PCR reads through MiXCR, storing one row per CDR3 protein. Of about 660,000 distinct CDR3 sequences in the sample, about 45% were seen once. Sequenced sample: peripheral blood or thyroid tissue (not recorded which). Receptors were obtained from an adult man with Graves' disease, either hyperthyroidism or ophthalmopathy (not recorded which).

Turning to this clonotype: Being one base from a much bigger clone, this may be a read error. The genes are TRBV11-1 and TRBJ2-7; TRBD1 agrees at 8 bases. The germline CDR1 and CDR2 sequences are SGHAT and FQDESV (reference sequence). This CDR3 spans 14 amino acids. With V trimmed by 5 bases and J by 3 bases, 6 bases remained unmatched. This CDR3 reads CASSPRTGRYEQYF. The CDR3, as DNA: TGTGCCAGCAGCCCACGGACAGGGCGCTACGAGCAGTACTTC.

This clonotype was picked up a small number of times. This rearrangement joins TRBV2 to TRBJ1-1; the D gene is possibly TRBD1 (6 bases). CDR1 and CDR2 (germline): SNHLY, FYNNEI. The ends were cut back, 11 bases at V and 4 bases at J, with 20 bases in the middle. The CDR3 has 14 residues. The chain's CDR3 is CAGRRGPGRTEAFF. DNA of the CDR3: TGTGCCGGCCGCAGGGGCCCCGGACGCACTGAAGCTTTCTTT.

The sample holds a few counts of this clonotype. CDR3: CAISEPPAGGTEAFF. The CDR3 region has the DNA TGTGCCATCAGTGAACCCCCCGCGGGGGGCACTGAAGCTTTCTTT. The chain links TRBV10-3 to TRBJ1-1; a weak D match, TRBD1 (5 bases). Trimming cost V 3 bases and J 4 bases, with 15 bases left between them. The length of the CDR3 is 15 residues. Germline V gives CDR1 ENHRY, CDR2 SYGVKD.

The genes are TRBV15 and TRBJ1-2; D is undetermined. The CDR3 consists of 16 residues. Germline V gives CDR1 LNHNV, CDR2 YYDKDF (reference sequence). Trimming left V 4 bases short and J 2 bases short, with 17 bases between. The CDR3 DNA reads as TGTGCCACCAGCATCGGAAGACGGGAGACCAACTATGGCTACACCTTC. As protein: CATSIGRRETNYGYTF.

The chain couples TRBV15 to TRBJ1-4; no clear D. The CDR3 is 12 residues long. Germline values: CDR1 LNHNV, CDR2 YYDKDF (reference sequence). Trimming took 0 bases from V and 7 from J, leaving 3 bases between them. The CDR3 region is CATSRDGEKLFF. The CDR3 nucleotides read TGTGCCACCAGCAGAGATGGTGAAAAACTGTTTTTT.

This clonotype was counted only a few times. The chain combines TRBV2 with TRBJ2-7; weak D call: TRBD2 (5 bases). V was shortened by 5 bases and J by 4 bases, with 15 bases between the two germline ends. Germline CDR1 SNHLY, CDR2 FYNNEI. This CDR3 region has 14 residues. The CDR3 nucleotides are TGTGCCAGCAGTTACTCGGGGAAGAGATACGAGCAGTACTTC. It is translated as CASSYSGKRYEQYF.

This clonotype was seen only a few times. The chain combines TRBV2 with TRBJ1-1, with D perhaps matching TRBD1 (6 bases). Germline lookup yields CDR1 SNHLY and CDR2 FYNNEI. CDR3 length equals 15 residues. Trimming removed 1 base at V and 4 bases at J, with 13 bases between. In nucleotides, the CDR3 is TGTGCCAGCAGTGAAGAGGGGGGGCGAACCACTGAAGCTTTCTTT. It yields the protein CASSEEGGRTTEAFF.

The rearrangement uses TRBV10-3 and TRBJ1-2, with D hard to call. The V gene lost 0 bases and the J gene lost 8 bases, with 13 bases spanning the gap. This CDR3 region has 14 residues. Germline lookup yields CDR1 ENHRY and CDR2 SYGVKD. In DNA, the CDR3 is TGTGCCATCAGTGAGTCGCTAGGCCCTAAAGGCTACACCTTC. It encodes CAISESLGPKGYTF.

This clonotype showed up many times. This chain connects TRBV29-1 to TRBJ1-2, with 7 bases fitting TRBD1. With 7 bases clipped from V and 0 bases from J, the junction kept 5 bases outside the gene matches. The CDR3 has 13 residues. The germline CDR1 and CDR2 sequences are SQVTM and ANQGSEA. CDR3 DNA: TGCAGCGCATGGACAGGTTCTAACTATGGCTACACCTTC. The encoded protein is CSAWTGSNYGYTF.

In this sample, this clonotype turned up many times. The chain joins TRBV20-1 to TRBJ2-5, with TRBD1 as a possible D gene (6 bases). This CDR3 has 15 amino acids. V shed 0 bases and J shed 2 bases, with 13 bases lying between them. Germline V lookup: CDR1 DFQATT, CDR2 SNEGSKA (reference sequence). CDR3 loop: CSARDTWGTQETQYF. The CDR3 DNA reads as TGCAGTGCTAGAGATACTTGGGGGACACAAGAGACCCAGTACTTC.

The V gene is TRBV29-1, the J gene TRBJ2-7, with D possibly TRBD2 on 6 matching bases. The V end was cut by 5 bases, the J end by 6 bases, with 11 bases between. Per the germline V gene, CDR1 is SQVTM and CDR2 is ANQGSEA. The CDR3 contains 11 residues. The CDR3 nucleotides read TGCAGCGTTCAAGCGGGCAGCGAGCAGTACTTC. This translates into CSVQAGSEQYF.

The V gene is TRBV7-8, the J gene TRBJ1-2; D is unresolved. Germline loops: CDR1 SGHVS, CDR2 FQNEAQ. V lost 4 bases, J lost 4 bases, and 10 bases lay in between. The CDR3 covers 13 residues. CDR3 nucleotides: TGTGCCAGCAGCTCCGGGAAAGGCTATGGCTACACCTTC. Translated, it gives CASSSGKGYGYTF.

The table lists this clonotype with many counts. V and J are TRBV10-3 and TRBJ2-7; D ambiguous. Trimming removed 7 bases at V and 8 bases at J, with 9 bases between. Germline CDR1 and CDR2: ENHRY and SYGVKD. This CDR3 has 10 residues. The CDR3 DNA follows: TGTGCCATCAACGGAGCAAAGCAGTACTTC. Translation gives CAINGAKQYF.

At least ten counts were recorded for this clonotype. The chain uses TRBV6-1 and TRBJ2-5; 10 bases line up with TRBD1. V dropped 4 bases and J dropped 5; count of bases not matched to a gene: 1. The germline gives CDR1 MNHNS, CDR2 SASEGT. CDR3 size: 13 residues. The CDR3 protein is CASSGQGAETQYF. The CDR3 nucleotides are TGTGCCAGCAGTGGACAGGGGGCCGAGACCCAGTACTTC.

The CDR3 DNA sequence: TGTGCCAGCAGTCGGCGCGGGGATAACACCGGGGAGCTGTTTTTT. It encodes CASSRRGDNTGELFF. This chain joins TRBV5-4 and TRBJ2-2, with D perhaps TRBD2 (6 bases). The CDR3 contains 15 residues. Germline assignment: CDR1 SGHNT and CDR2 YYREEE (reference sequence). Between the trimmed V and J ends, which lost 5 bases and 2 bases, there was a span of 13 bases.

This clonotype was seen a handful of times. This chain connects TRBV5-5 to TRBJ2-5; weak D call: TRBD2 (6 bases). The germline gives CDR1 SGHKS, CDR2 YYEKEE (reference sequence). V lost 5 bases and J 8 bases, leaving 13 bases between the germline ends. The CDR3 is made up of 12 amino acids. Here the CDR3 reads CASSYSGLTQYF. The CDR3 DNA reads TGTGCCAGCAGTTACTCGGGACTTACCCAGTACTTC.

This clonotype has a handful of counts. The chain employs TRBV7-9 and TRBJ2-7; tentatively, D is TRBD1 or TRBD2 (5 bases each). Trimming stripped 4 bases from V and 0 bases from J, with 16 bases between. From germline, CDR1 is SEHNR and CDR2 FQNEAQ (reference sequence). The CDR3 is 16 amino acids. The CDR3 DNA reads as TGTGCCAGCAGCTCCGGGTATTGGGACGACTCCTACGAGCAGTACTTC. This codes for CASSSGYWDDSYEQYF.

The CDR3, as DNA: TGTGCCAGCAGTGGGGGCATCTCCGGGCACATAAATCAGCCCCAGCATTTT. It encodes CASSGGISGHINQPQHF. The genes are TRBV12-3 or TRBV12-4 and TRBJ1-5; D might be TRBD1 (6 bases). Trimming cost V 5 bases and J 4 bases, with 21 bases left between them. CDR3 length: 17 amino acids.

This clonotype was counted only a few times. This rearrangement joins TRBV2 to TRBJ1-6, with D perhaps matching TRBD1 (6 bases). V was trimmed by 6 bases and J by 8 bases, leaving 20 bases between them. Germline V gene lookup returns CDR1 SNHLY and CDR2 FYNNEI. The CDR3 consists of 16 residues. CDR3 residues: CASRDTGMRGDSPLHF. CDR3 DNA: TGTGCCAGCAGGGACACAGGGATGCGGGGGGATTCACCCCTCCACTTT.

V is TRBV6-5 and J is TRBJ1-6; perhaps TRBD1 as D (6 bases). Germline V gene sequence: CDR1 MNHEY, CDR2 SVGAGI. With 0 bases removed from V and 7 bases from J, the gap between germline ends came to 13 bases. This CDR3 is 16 amino acids long. The CDR3 region has the DNA TGTGCCAGCAGTTACTCGTCATACAGGGTCAATTCACCCCTCCACTTT. Amino acids: CASSYSSYRVNSPLHF.

This clonotype was counted between two and nine times. This rearrangement joins TRBV2 to TRBJ1-6, with 11 bases that match TRBD1. The V gene end was trimmed by 7 bases and the J gene end by 13 bases; junction bases not matched to a gene: 12. Germline loops: CDR1 SNHLY, CDR2 FYNNEI. The CDR3 has 15 amino acids. CDR3 bases: TGTGCCAGCACCGGGACAGGGGGTTCGAGACAGCCCCTCCACTTT. The encoded protein is CASTGTGGSRQPLHF. Supplemented by reference TRBV2 and TRBJ1-6, the full variable domain reads EPEVTQTPSHQVTQMGQEVILRCVPISNHLYFYWYRQILGQKVEFLVSFYNNEISEKSEIFDDQFSVERPDGSNFTLKIRSTKLEDSAMYFCASTGTGGSRQPLHFGNGTRLTVT.

A word on this clonotype: This CDR3 fails to terminate in the conserved phenylalanine or tryptophan, so it likely reflects a read error. V and J are TRBV6-1 and TRBJ1-1; TRBD1 agrees at 9 bases. Unmatched junction bases numbered 7, after V lost 5 bases and J lost 3 bases. CDR1 is MNHNS and CDR2 is SASEGT in the germline V gene. The CDR3 contains 15 residues. The CDR3: CASSTNRGRDTEAFL. CDR3 nucleotide sequence: TGTGCCAGCAGTACCAACAGGGGGCGAGACACTGAAGCTTTCTTA.